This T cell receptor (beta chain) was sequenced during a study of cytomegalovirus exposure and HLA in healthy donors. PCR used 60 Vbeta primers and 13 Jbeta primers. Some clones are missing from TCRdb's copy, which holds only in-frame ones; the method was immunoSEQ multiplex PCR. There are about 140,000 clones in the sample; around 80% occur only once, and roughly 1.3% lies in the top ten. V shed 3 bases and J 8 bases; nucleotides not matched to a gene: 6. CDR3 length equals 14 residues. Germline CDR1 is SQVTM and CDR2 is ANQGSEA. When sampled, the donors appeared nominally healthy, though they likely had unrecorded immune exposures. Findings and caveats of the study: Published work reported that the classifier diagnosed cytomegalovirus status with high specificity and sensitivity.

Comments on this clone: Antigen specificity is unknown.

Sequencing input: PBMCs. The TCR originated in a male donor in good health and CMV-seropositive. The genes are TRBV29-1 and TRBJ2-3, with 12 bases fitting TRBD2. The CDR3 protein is CSVETSGRSGTQYF. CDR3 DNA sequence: TGCAGCGTTGAGACTAGCGGGAGAAGCGGTACGCAGTATTTT.